The rows below give T cell receptor beta chains drawn from one sample of a study of blood T cell repertoires in COVID-19. Assay: immunoSEQ multiplex PCR; the TCRdb copy retains only in-frame clones and omits some. The sample holds a few hundred thousand clones, around nine tenths seen once. Source material: peripheral blood. Source of these receptors: a woman in her 70s with active or convalescent COVID-19. CDR3s include the opening cysteine and the closing phenylalanine or tryptophan. D genes are given only for firm matches. Clone size appears in some rows only: once, few, many, or a class for an expanded clone.

NA | NA | TRBJ2-5 | TRBV4-2 | TGTGCCAGCAGCCGCGGAGCCCGGGGTGAAGAGACCCAGTACTTC | CASSRGARGEETQYF
NA | NA | TRBJ1-3 | TRBV11-2 | TGTGCCAGCAGTTGGGGGGAAACGGGAAACACCATATATTTT | CASSWGETGNTIYF
NA | TRBD1 | TRBJ1-2 | TRBV2 | TGTGCCAGCAGGGACGATCGACAGGGGATGCGTGGCTACACCTTC | CASRDDRQGMRGYTF
NA | TRBD2 | TRBJ2-1 | TRBV6-5 | TGTGCCAGCAGTCGACTAGCTATGTACAATGAGCAGTTCTTC | CASSRLAMYNEQFF
once | NA | TRBJ2-3 | TRBV24-1 | TGTGCCACCAGTGGTGAGAGCACAGATACGCAGTATTTT | CATSGESTDTQYF
once | NA | TRBJ2-5 | TRBV12-3/TRBV12-4 | TGTGCCAGCAGTTTCGGAGAGACCCAGTACTTC | CASSFGETQYF
few | TRBD1 | TRBJ2-5 | TRBV9 | TGTGCCAGCAGCATAGGACAGGTGGAGACCCAGTACTTC | CASSIGQVETQYF
NA | NA | TRBJ1-2 | TRBV5-1 | TGCGCCAGCAGCTTGGTTTCCGGGGATGGAGGCTACACCTTC | CASSLVSGDGGYTF
NA | NA | TRBJ1-3 | TRBV7-2 | TGTGCCAGCAGTCGATTACAGGGAAACACCATATATTTT | CASSRLQGNTIYF
NA | TRBD1 | TRBJ1-1 | TRBV28 | TGTGCCAGCAGTCCTGCGACAGGGGTGAACACTGAAGCTTTCTTT | CASSPATGVNTEAFF
NA | TRBD1 | TRBJ1-1 | TRBV7-2 | TGTGCCAGCAGCTTAGATAACAGGGGGAGGAAAGCTTTCTTT | CASSLDNRGRKAFF
few | NA | TRBJ2-7 | TRBV6-1 | TGTGCCAGCAGTGAAGTTTTCATCTACGAGCAGTACTTC | CASSEVFIYEQYF